The clone carrying this TCR beta chain has at least ten counts. J gave up 1 base and V 2 bases, and 1 base lay outside the gene matches. The V gene's germline CDR1 is SGHTA and CDR2 FQGNSA. This CDR3 comprises 14 residues. The source of the sample is a study of T cells in Graves' hyperthyroidism and ophthalmopathy. The CDR3 regions of TCR beta were amplified from RNA transcripts. The HTBI set primed first-round TCR CDR3 RT-PCR. Using its own MiXCR run on the multiplex PCR reads, TCRdb lists one record per CDR3 protein. The repertoire has about 760,000 distinct CDR3 sequences, about a third of them found once; the top ten carry around 30%.

The rearrangement uses TRBV7-2 and TRBJ2-7; 8 bases line up with TRBD1. The sequence derives from a woman between 40 and 50 years old with Graves' hyperthyroidism. Sequenced sample: blood. The CDR3 sequence is CASSLYRGSYEQYF. DNA for the CDR3: TGTGCCAGCAGCTTATACAGGGGGTCCTACGAGCAGTACTTC.